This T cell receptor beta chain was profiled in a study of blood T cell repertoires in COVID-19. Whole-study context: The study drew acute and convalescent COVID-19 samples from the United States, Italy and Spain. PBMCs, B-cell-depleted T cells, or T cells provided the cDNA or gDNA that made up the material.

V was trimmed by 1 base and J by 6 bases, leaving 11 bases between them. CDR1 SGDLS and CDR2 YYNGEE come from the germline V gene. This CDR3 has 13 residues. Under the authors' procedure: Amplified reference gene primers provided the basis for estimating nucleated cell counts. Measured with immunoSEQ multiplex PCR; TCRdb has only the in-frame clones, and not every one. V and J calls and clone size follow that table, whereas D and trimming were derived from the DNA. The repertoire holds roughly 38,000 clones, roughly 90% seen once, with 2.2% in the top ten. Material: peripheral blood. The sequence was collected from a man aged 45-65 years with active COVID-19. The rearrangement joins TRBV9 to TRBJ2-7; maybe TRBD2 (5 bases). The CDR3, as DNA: TGTGCCAGCAGCGTAATTGGTGGGAGCGAGCAGTACTTC. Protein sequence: CASSVIGGSEQYF.